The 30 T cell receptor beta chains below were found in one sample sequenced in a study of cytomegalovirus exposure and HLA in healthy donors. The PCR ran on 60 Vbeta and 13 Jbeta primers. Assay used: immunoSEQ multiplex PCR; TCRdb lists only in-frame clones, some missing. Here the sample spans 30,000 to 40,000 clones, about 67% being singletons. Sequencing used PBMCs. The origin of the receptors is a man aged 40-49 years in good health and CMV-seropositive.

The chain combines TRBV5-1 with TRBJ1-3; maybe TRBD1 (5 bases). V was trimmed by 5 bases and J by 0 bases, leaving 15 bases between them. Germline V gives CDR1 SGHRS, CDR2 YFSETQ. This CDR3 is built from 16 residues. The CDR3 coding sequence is TGCGCCAGCAGTTCCCAGGGCTGGAACTCTGGAAACACCATATATTTT. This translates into CASSSQGWNSGNTIYF.

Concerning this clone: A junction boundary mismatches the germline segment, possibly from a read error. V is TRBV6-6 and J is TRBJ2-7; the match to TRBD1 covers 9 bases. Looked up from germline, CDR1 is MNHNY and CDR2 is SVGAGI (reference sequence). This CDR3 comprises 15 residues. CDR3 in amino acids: CDSSYSRGQGYEQYF. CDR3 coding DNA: TGTGACAGCAGTTACTCGCGGGGACAGGGCTACGAGCAGTACTTC.

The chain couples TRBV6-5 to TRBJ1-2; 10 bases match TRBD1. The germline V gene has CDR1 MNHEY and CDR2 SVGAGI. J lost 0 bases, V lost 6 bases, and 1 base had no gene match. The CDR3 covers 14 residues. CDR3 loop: CASSGTGANYGYTF. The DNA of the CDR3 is TGTGCCAGCAGCGGGACAGGGGCTAACTATGGCTACACCTTC.

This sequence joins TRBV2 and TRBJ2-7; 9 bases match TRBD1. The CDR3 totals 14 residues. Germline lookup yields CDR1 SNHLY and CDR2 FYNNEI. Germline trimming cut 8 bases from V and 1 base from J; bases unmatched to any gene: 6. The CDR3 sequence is CASQRDRVSYEQYF. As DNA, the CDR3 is TGTGCCAGCCAAAGGGACAGGGTTTCCTACGAGCAGTACTTC.

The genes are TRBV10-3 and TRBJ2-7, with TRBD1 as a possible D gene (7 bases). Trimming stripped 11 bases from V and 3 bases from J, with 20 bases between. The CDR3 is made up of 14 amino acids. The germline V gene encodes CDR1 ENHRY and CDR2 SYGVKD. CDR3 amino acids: CAASIQGRDYEQYF. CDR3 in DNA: TGTGCCGCCTCTATACAGGGGCGGGACTACGAGCAGTACTTC.

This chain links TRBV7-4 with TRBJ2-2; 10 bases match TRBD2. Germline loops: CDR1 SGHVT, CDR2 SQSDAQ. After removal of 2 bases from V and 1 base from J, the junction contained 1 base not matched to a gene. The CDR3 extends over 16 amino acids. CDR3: CASSLRLAGNTGELFF. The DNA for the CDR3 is TGTGCCAGCAGCTTACGACTAGCGGGGAACACCGGGGAGCTGTTTTTT.

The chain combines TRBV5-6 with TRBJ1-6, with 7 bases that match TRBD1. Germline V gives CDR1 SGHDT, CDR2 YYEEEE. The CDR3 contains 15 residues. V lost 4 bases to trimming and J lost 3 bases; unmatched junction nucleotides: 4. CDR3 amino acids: CASSATGYYNSPLHF. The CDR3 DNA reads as TGTGCCAGCAGCGCGACAGGGTACTATAATTCACCCCTCCACTTT. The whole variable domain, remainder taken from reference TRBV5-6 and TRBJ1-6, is DAGVTQSPTHLIKTRGQQVTLRCSPKSGHDTVSWYQQALGQGPQFIFQYYEEEERQRGNFPDRFSGHQFPNYSSELNVNALLLGDSALYLCASSATGYYNSPLHFGNGTRLTVT.

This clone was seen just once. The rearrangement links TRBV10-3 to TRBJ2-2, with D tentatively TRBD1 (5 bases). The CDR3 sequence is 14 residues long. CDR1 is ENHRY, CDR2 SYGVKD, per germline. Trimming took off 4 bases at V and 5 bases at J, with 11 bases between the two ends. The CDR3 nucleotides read TGTGCCATCAGTGCCAGGGATAGGACCGGGGAGCTGTTTTTT. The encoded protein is CAISARDRTGELFF.

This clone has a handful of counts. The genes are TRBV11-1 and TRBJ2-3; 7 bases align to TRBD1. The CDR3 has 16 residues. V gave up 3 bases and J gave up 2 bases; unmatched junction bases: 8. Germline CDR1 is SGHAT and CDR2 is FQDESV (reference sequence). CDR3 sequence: CASSFNRGGDTDTQYF. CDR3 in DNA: TGTGCCAGCAGCTTTAACAGGGGTGGTGACACAGATACGCAGTATTTT.

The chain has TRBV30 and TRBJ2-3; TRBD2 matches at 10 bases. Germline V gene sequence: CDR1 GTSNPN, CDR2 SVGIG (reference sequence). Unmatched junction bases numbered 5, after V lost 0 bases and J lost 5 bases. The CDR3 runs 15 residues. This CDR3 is CAWSVPSGGVDTQYF. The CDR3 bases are TGTGCCTGGAGTGTACCTAGCGGGGGAGTAGATACGCAGTATTTT. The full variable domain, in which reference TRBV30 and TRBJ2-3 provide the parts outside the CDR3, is SQTIHQWPATLVQPVGSPLSLECTVEGTSNPNLYWYRQAAGRGLQLLFYSVGIGQISSEVPQNLSASRPQDRQFILSSKKLLLSDSGFYLCAWSVPSGGVDTQYFGPGTRLTVL.

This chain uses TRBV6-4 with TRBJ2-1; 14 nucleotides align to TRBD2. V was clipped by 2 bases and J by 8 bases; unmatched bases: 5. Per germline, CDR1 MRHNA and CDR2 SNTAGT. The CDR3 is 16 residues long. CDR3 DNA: TGTGCCAGCAGTGACAGGGGACTAGCGGGGGTTGATGAGCAGTTCTTC. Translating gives CASSDRGLAGVDEQFF.

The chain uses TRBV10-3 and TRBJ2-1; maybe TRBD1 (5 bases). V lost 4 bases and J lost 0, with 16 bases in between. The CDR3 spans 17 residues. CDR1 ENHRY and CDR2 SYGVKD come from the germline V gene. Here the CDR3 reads CAISAGLGLSSYNEQFF. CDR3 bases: TGTGCCATCAGTGCCGGATTGGGGCTTAGCTCCTACAATGAGCAGTTCTTC.

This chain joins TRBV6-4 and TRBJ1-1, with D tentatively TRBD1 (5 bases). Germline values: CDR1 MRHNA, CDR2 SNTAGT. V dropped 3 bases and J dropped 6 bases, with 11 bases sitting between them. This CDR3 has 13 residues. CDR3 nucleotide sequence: TGTGCCAGCAGTGATCGCCGGGGGGCTGAAGCTTTCTTT. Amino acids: CASSDRRGAEAFF.

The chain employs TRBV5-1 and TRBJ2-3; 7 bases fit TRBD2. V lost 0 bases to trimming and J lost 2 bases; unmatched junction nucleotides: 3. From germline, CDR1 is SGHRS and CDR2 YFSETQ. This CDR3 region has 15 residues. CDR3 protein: CASSLGGLHTDTQYF. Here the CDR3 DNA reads TGCGCCAGCAGCTTGGGGGGACTACACACAGATACGCAGTATTTT.

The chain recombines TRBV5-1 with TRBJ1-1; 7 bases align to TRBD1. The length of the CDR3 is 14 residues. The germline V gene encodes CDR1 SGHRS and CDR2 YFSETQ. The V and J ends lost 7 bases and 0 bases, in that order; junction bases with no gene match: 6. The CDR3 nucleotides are TGCGCCAGCTGTGTAGGGGGCCTGAACACTGAAGCTTTCTTT. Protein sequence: CASCVGGLNTEAFF.

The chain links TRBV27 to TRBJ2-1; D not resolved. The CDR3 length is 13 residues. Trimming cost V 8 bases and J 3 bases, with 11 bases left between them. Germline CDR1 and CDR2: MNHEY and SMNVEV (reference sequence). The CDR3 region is CASGDRYYNEQFF. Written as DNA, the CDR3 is TGTGCCAGCGGAGACCGGTACTACAATGAGCAGTTCTTC.

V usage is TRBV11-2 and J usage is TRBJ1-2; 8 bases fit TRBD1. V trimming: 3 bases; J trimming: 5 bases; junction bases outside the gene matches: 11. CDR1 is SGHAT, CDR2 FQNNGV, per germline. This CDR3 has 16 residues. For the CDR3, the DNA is TGTGCCAGCAGCTTCTTGGACAGGGAAAGAGGGTATGGCTACACCTTC. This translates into CASSFLDRERGYGYTF. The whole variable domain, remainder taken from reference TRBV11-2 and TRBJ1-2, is EAGVAQSPRYKIIEKRQSVAFWCNPISGHATLYWYQQILGQGPKLLIQFQNNGVVDDSQLPKDRFSAERLKGVDSTLKIQPAKLEDSAVYLCASSFLDRERGYGYTFGSGTRLTVV.

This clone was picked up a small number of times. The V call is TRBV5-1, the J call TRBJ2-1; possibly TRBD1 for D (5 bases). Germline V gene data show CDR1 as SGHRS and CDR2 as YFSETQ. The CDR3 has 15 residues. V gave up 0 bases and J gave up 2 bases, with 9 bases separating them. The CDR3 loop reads CASSLEGEPYNEQFF. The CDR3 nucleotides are TGCGCCAGCAGCTTGGAAGGGGAACCCTACAATGAGCAGTTCTTC.

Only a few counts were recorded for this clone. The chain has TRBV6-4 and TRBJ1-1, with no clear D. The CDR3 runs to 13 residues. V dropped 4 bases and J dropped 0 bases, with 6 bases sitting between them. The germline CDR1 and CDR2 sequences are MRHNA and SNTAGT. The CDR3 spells CASSAAMNTEAFF. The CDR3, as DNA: TGTGCCAGCAGTGCAGCGATGAACACTGAAGCTTTCTTT.

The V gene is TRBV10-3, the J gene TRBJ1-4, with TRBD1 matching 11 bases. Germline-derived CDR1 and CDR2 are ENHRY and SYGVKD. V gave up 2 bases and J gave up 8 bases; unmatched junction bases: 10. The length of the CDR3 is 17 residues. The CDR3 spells CAISEKGQGAKLEKLFF. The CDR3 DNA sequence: TGTGCCATCAGTGAGAAAGGACAGGGGGCTAAACTGGAAAAACTGTTTTTT.

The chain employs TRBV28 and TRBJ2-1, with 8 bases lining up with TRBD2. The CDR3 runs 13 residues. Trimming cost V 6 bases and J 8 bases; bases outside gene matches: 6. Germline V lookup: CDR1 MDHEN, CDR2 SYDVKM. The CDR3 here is CASRGAGVYEQFF. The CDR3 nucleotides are TGTGCCAGCAGGGGAGCGGGGGTCTATGAGCAGTTCTTC.

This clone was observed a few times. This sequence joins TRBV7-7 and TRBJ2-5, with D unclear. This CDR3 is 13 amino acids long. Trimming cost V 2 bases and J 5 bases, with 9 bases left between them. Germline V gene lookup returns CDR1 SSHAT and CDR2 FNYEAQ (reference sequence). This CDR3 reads CASSLLGVETQYF. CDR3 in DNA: TGTGCCAGCAGCTTACTAGGAGTGGAGACCCAGTACTTC. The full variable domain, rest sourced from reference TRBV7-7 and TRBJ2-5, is GAGVSQSPRYKVTKRGQDVTLRCDPISSHATLYWYQQALGQGPEFLTYFNYEAQPDKSGLPSDRFSAERPEGSISTLTIQRTEQRDSAMYRCASSLLGVETQYFGPGTRLLVL.

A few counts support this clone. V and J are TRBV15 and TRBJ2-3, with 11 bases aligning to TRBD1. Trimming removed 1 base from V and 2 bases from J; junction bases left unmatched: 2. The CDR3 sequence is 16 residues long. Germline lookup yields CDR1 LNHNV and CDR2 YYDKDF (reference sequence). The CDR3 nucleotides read TGTGCCACCAGCAGAGGGGACAGGGGGATCACAGATACGCAGTATTTT. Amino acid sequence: CATSRGDRGITDTQYF.

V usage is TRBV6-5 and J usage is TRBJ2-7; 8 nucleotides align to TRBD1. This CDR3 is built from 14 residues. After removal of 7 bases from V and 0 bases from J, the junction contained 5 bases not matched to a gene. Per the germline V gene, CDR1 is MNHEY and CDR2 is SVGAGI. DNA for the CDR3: TGTGCCAGCAACGACAGGGGTCACTCCTACGAGCAGTACTTC. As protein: CASNDRGHSYEQYF.

CDR3 sequence: CASSLSPGNSYEQYF. The CDR3 coding sequence is TGTGCCAGCAGCTTGAGTCCCGGGAATTCCTACGAGCAGTACTTC. V gene TRBV11-2 combines with J gene TRBJ2-7, with a weak D call TRBD2 (5 bases). The CDR3 consists of 15 residues. Germline CDR1 is SGHAT and CDR2 is FQNNGV. V was pared by 3 bases and J by 1 base, with 13 bases between. Together with reference TRBV11-2 and TRBJ2-7, the CDR3 gives the full variable domain: EAGVAQSPRYKIIEKRQSVAFWCNPISGHATLYWYQQILGQGPKLLIQFQNNGVVDDSQLPKDRFSAERLKGVDSTLKIQPAKLEDSAVYLCASSLSPGNSYEQYFGPGTRLTVT.

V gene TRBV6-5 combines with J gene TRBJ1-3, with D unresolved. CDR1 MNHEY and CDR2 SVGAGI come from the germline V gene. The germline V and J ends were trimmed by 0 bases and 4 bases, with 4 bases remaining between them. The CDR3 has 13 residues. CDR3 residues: CASSYSEGNTIYF. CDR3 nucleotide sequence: TGTGCCAGCAGTTACTCGGAGGGAAACACCATATATTTT.

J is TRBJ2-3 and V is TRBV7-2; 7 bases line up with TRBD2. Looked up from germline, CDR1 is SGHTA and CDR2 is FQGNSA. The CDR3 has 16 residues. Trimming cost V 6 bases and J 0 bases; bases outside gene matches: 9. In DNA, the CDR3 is TGTGCCAGCAGTACGCACGGGACTATCAGCACAGATACGCAGTATTTT. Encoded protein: CASSTHGTISTDTQYF.

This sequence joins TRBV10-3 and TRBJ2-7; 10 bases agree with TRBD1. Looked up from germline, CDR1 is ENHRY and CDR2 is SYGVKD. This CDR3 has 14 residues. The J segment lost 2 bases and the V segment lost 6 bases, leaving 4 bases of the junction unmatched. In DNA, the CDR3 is TGTGCCATCAGACCGGGACAGGGGACCTACGAGCAGTACTTC. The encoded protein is CAIRPGQGTYEQYF.

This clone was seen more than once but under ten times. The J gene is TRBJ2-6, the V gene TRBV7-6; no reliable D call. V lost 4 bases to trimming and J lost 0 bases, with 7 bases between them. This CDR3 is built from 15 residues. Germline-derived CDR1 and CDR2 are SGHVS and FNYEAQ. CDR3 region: CASSSERSGANVLTF. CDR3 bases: TGTGCCAGCAGCTCAGAGCGCTCTGGGGCCAACGTCCTGACTTTC.

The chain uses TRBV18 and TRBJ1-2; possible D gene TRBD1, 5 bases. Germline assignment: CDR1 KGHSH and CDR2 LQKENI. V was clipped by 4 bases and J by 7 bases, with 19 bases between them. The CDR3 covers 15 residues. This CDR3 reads CASSLRTKGGGGYTF. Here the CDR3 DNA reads TGTGCCAGCTCACTGAGGACAAAGGGCGGTGGTGGCTACACCTTC.